The 19 T cell receptor beta chains in this list originate from one sample, sequenced in a study of T cell repertoires in cytomegalovirus infection. TCRdb independently ran MiXCR on the reads; one entry per CDR3 protein. Among roughly 630,000 distinct CDR3 sequences listed, roughly 26% were seen once. The sample consisted of CD8+ T cells from PBMCs. Receptors were obtained from a human donor in good health (CMV status not recorded). Some clones in this sample may be carry-over from other donors' samples.

The chain uses TRBV28 and TRBJ2-7, with TRBD1 as a possible D gene (5 bases). Germline assignment: CDR1 MDHEN and CDR2 SYDVKM. The CDR3 has 14 residues. V lost 5 bases to trimming and J lost 2 bases, with 13 bases between them. CDR3 nucleotide sequence: TGTGCCAGCAGTCCACCCGGACACACCTACGAGCAGTACGTC. This translates into CASSPPGHTYEQYV.

This clonotype was seen ten or more times. J is TRBJ2-7 and V is TRBV28; possibly TRBD1 for D (6 bases). V lost 9 bases, J lost 2 bases, and 20 bases lay in between. This CDR3 comprises 15 residues. Germline lookup yields CDR1 MDHEN and CDR2 SYDVKM. Here the CDR3 DNA reads TGTGCCAGTTCCCTAAGGACAGACCTTCCCTACGAGCAGTACTTC. Protein product: CASSLRTDLPYEQYF.

This clonotype occurred a few times. V gene TRBV5-6 combines with J gene TRBJ1-2; D might be TRBD1 (5 bases). The length of the CDR3 is 14 residues. Trimming cost V 4 bases and J 8 bases, with 18 bases left between them. Germline CDR1 and CDR2: SGHDT and YYEEEE. The DNA of the CDR3 is TGTGCCAGCAGCATCGGGACCGCTACAAGGGGCTACACCTTC. Amino acid sequence: CASSIGTATRGYTF.

In this sample, this clonotype turned up many times. This chain connects TRBV6-2 or TRBV6-3 to TRBJ2-7; D is unclear. Trimming stripped 2 bases from V and 2 bases from J, with 7 bases between. The CDR3 covers 13 residues. Per the germline V gene, CDR1 is MNHEY and CDR2 is SVGEGT. The CDR3 DNA is TGTGCCAGCAGTTACGTTCGGACCTACGAGCAGTACTTC. Translation gives CASSYVRTYEQYF.

V is TRBV5-1 and J is TRBJ1-4; D is unclear. The germline V and J ends were trimmed by 1 base and 2 bases, with 9 bases remaining between them. This CDR3 spans 15 amino acids. Germline-derived CDR1 and CDR2 are SGHRS and YFSETQ. The CDR3 bases are TGCGCCAGCAGCTTGAGTCAGGCCACTAATGAAAAACTGTTTTTT. Its translation is CASSLSQATNEKLFF.

This clonotype appeared a few times. J is TRBJ2-1 and V is TRBV7-9; D gene ambiguous. The CDR3 sequence is 14 residues long. Germline V gene data show CDR1 as SEHNR and CDR2 as FQNEAQ (reference sequence). V lost 1 base, J lost 8 bases, and 12 bases lay in between. The CDR3 DNA follows: TGTGCCAGCAGCTTAGGGTATGGGTACTATGAGCAGTTCTTC. This sequence encodes CASSLGYGYYEQFF.

Many counts were recorded for this clonotype. The chain's CDR3 is CASSLYREDTEAFF. The DNA of the CDR3 is TGTGCCAGCAGTTTATACAGGGAGGATACTGAAGCTTTCTTT. The chain links TRBV27 to TRBJ1-1; D is perhaps TRBD1 (6 bases). V was shortened by 1 base and J by 5 bases, with 11 bases between the two germline ends. The length of the CDR3 is 14 residues. Germline V gene lookup returns CDR1 MNHEY and CDR2 SMNVEV (reference sequence).

The chain couples TRBV2 to TRBJ2-7, with D perhaps matching TRBD2 (6 bases). Trimming left V 9 bases short and J 4 bases short, with 10 bases between. The CDR3 runs 11 residues. From germline, CDR1 is SNHLY and CDR2 FYNNEI. The CDR3 DNA is TGTGCCAGTTATAGCGGTTACGAGCAGTACTTC. As protein: CASYSGYEQYF.

The gene calls are TRBV5-4 and TRBJ2-3; the match to TRBD2 covers 10 bases. This CDR3 has 15 amino acids. J lost 6 bases, V lost 3 bases, and 7 bases had no gene match. Germline V gene lookup returns CDR1 SGHNT and CDR2 YYREEE (reference sequence). CDR3 protein: CASSWKRGGLDTQYF. The CDR3 DNA follows: TGTGCCAGCAGCTGGAAGCGGGGGGGCCTGGATACGCAGTATTTT.

The V call is TRBV7-9, the J call TRBJ1-2; D possibly corresponds to TRBD1 (5 bases). Trimming left V 5 bases short and J 2 bases short, with 18 bases between. The CDR3 spans 16 residues. Germline values: CDR1 SEHNR, CDR2 FQNEAQ (reference sequence). The CDR3 region has the DNA TGTGCCAGCAGCCCTCTCCCGACAGAGATGAACTATGGCTACACCTTC. Its protein product is CASSPLPTEMNYGYTF. Using reference TRBV7-9 and TRBJ1-2 for the parts outside the CDR3, the full variable domain is DTGVSQNPRHKITKRGQNVTFRCDPISEHNRLYWYRQTLGQGPEFLTYFQNEAQLEKSRLLSDRFSAERPKGSFSTLEIQRTEQGDSAMYLCASSPLPTEMNYGYTFGSGTRLTVV.

V and J are TRBV19 and TRBJ1-5; perhaps TRBD1 as D (5 bases). V was clipped by 5 bases and J by 0 bases, with 11 bases between them. This CDR3 comprises 15 residues. Looked up from germline, CDR1 is LNHDA and CDR2 is SQIVND (reference sequence). The CDR3 DNA reads as TGTGCCAGTAGTTACCACAGGATTAGCAATCAGCCCCAGCATTTT. Its protein product is CASSYHRISNQPQHF.

The V and J genes are TRBV7-9 and TRBJ1-1; perhaps TRBD1 as D (6 bases). Germline CDR1 and CDR2: SEHNR and FQNEAQ (reference sequence). V lost 3 bases and J lost 0, with 11 bases in between. This CDR3 region has 15 residues. The CDR3 is CASSFSGQLNTEAFF. The CDR3 DNA reads TGTGCCAGCAGCTTTTCCGGACAGCTGAACACTGAAGCTTTCTTT.

This clonotype appeared many times. The chain couples TRBV7-2 to TRBJ2-1; TRBD2 agrees at 9 bases. J was trimmed by 5 bases and V by 10 bases; bases with no gene match: 9. The length of the CDR3 is 14 residues. CDR1 and CDR2 (germline): SGHTA, FQGNSA. CDR3 protein: CANLFSGGHNEQFF. The CDR3 DNA reads TGTGCCAACCTATTTAGCGGGGGACACAATGAGCAGTTCTTC.

The sample holds many counts of this clonotype. This sequence joins TRBV7-2 and TRBJ2-7; 10 nucleotides match TRBD1. J lost 5 bases, V lost 1 base, and 17 bases had no gene match. The germline V gene encodes CDR1 SGHTA and CDR2 FQGNSA. The CDR3 is 19 residues long. This chain's CDR3 is CASSLEGDRGMSWCDEQYV. CDR3 coding DNA: TGTGCCAGCAGCTTAGAGGGGGACAGGGGAATGAGTTGGTGCGACGAGCAGTACGTC.

The chain has TRBV20-1 and TRBJ2-1; 8 positions agree with TRBD2. J gave up 4 bases and V 5 bases, and 7 bases lay outside the gene matches. CDR1 is DFQATT and CDR2 is SNEGSKA in the germline V gene (reference sequence). The CDR3 covers 14 residues. As DNA, the CDR3 is TGCAGTGCTGCCCCCCAGCGGGGGTACAATGAGCAGTTCTTC. Protein product: CSAAPQRGYNEQFF.

This chain connects TRBV29-1 to TRBJ1-2; 7 nucleotides align to TRBD1. The CDR3 contains 12 residues. CDR1 is SQVTM and CDR2 is ANQGSEA in the germline V gene. V lost 4 bases, J lost 4 bases, and 3 bases stayed unmatched. DNA for the CDR3: TGCAGCGTTGGAGGACAGGTCTATGGCTACACCTTC. Its translation: CSVGGQVYGYTF. Combining the CDR3 with reference TRBV29-1 and TRBJ1-2 gives the whole variable domain SAVISQKPSRDICQRGTSLTIQCQVDSQVTMMFWYRQQPGQSLTLIATANQGSEATYESGFVIDKFPISRPNLTFSTLTVSNMSPEDSSIYLCSVGGQVYGYTFGSGTRLTVV.

This clonotype has only one observation. This chain links TRBV7-6 with TRBJ2-7; TRBD1 matches at 9 bases. The junction had 7 bases not matched to a gene; V was cut back by 2 bases and J by 5 bases. Germline-derived CDR1 and CDR2 are SGHVS and FNYEAQ. CDR3 length: 15 residues. As DNA, the CDR3 is TGTGCCAGCAGCTTAAGCGACAGGGGGTCAGACGAGCAGTACTTC. Translation: CASSLSDRGSDEQYF.

By share, this clonotype ranks as medium-sized. This rearrangement joins TRBV7-2 to TRBJ2-2; unclear D gene. The germline V gene encodes CDR1 SGHTA and CDR2 FQGNSA. This CDR3 region has 11 residues. Trimming cost V 2 bases and J 5 bases, with 0 bases left between them. CDR3 sequence reads: CASSLTGELFF. CDR3 coding DNA: TGTGCCAGCAGCTTAACCGGGGAGCTGTTTTTT.

The genes are TRBV20-1 and TRBJ1-1, with no clear D. Germline loops: CDR1 DFQATT, CDR2 SNEGSKA (reference sequence). CDR3 size: 12 residues. Trimming removed 3 bases at V and 7 bases at J, with 12 bases between. The CDR3 DNA reads as TGCAGTGCTAGTTCAATTTCGGTTGAAGCTTTCTTT. Its translation is CSASSISVEAFF.